This T cell receptor (beta chain) emerged from a study of regulatory T cells in long-lasting Graves disease. At the level of the study: Over 5 years on antithyroid drugs plus positive TSH receptor antibodies marked Graves' disease as persistent. The study, taken as a whole, reports: There were preferences for TRBV28, TRBJ1-2 and TRBJ2-5 in persistent disease. Relative to new patients (roughly 900), persistent patients exhibited greater sharing of public clonotypes (over 2,500).

The CDR3 contains 13 residues. The germline CDR1 and CDR2 sequences are MNHEY and SMNVEV (reference sequence). V gave up 0 bases and J gave up 2 bases, with 5 bases separating them. Combining iRepertoire HTBI primers with Arm-PCR of CDR3 regions, the authors built TCR beta libraries. As processed by the authors: Samples jointly harbored fewer than 70 TRBV and approximately 15 TRBJ segments. TCRdb re-called the multiplex PCR reads with MiXCR, one entry per CDR3 protein. The V and J calls and clone size come from TCRdb's table, not from the authors' own analysis. The table includes 300,000 to 500,000 distinct CDR3 sequences, around 21% detected once. Stated time point: persistent/refractory GD, antithyroid drugs over 5 years with positive TRAb. From PBMCs, RNA was extracted and then used to make the TCR library. This clonotype was counted at least ten times. The antigen is unknown.

The TCR was taken from a female donor with Graves disease. This sample comprised peripheral blood mononuclear cells (PBMCs), obtained when the disease was refractory, from a patient treated with antithyroid drugs. The chain employs TRBV27 and TRBJ2-7; the D gene is possibly TRBD1 (5 bases). The CDR3 loop is CASSLSDTYEQYF. The DNA for the CDR3 is TGTGCCAGCAGTTTATCGGACACCTACGAGCAGTACTTC.